Listed below are T cell receptor beta chains from one sample, sequenced in a study of STAT5B mutations in CD4+ large granular lymphocyte leukemia. Generated by immunoSEQ multiplex PCR, the TCRdb table keeps only in-frame clones and is missing some. The sample yields over 30,000 clones, around 80% seen once. The sequenced material came from CD4+ T cells from blood buffy coats. These receptors were obtained from a human donor in good health. Both conserved end residues are part of each CDR3. The D gene is left open where the match is weak. A row's size may be missing; if present it is once, few, many or a size class.

V,D,J,size,CDR3,DNA
TRBV7-9,NA,TRBJ1-4,NA,CASSLAWGSGEKLFF,TGTGCCAGCAGCTTAGCTTGGGGATCTGGGGAAAAACTGTTTTTT
TRBV10-3,TRBD1,TRBJ2-7,NA,CAISEPTGGSYEQYF,TGTGCCATCAGTGAGCCCACAGGGGGCTCCTACGAGCAGTACTTC
TRBV2,NA,TRBJ1-2,NA,CASRGAGRDGYTF,TGTGCCAGCCGGGGAGCGGGGAGGGATGGCTACACCTTC
TRBV7-8,NA,TRBJ2-7,few,CASSLRENYEQYF,TGTGCCAGCAGCCTACGGGAGAACTACGAGCAGTACTTC
TRBV18,NA,TRBJ1-1,NA,CASSPPAGNTEAFF,TGTGCCAGCTCACCACCGGCAGGGAACACTGAAGCTTTCTTT
TRBV7-2,NA,TRBJ1-2,NA,CASRKDPNYGYTF,TGTGCCAGCAGAAAAGACCCTAACTATGGCTACACCTTC
TRBV7-8,NA,TRBJ2-6,few,CASSLAGANVLTF,TGTGCCAGCAGCTTAGCTGGGGCCAACGTCCTGACTTTC
TRBV5-6,NA,TRBJ2-2,NA,CASSLVPTASGGELFF,TGTGCCAGCAGCTTGGTGCCAACCGCATCAGGCGGGGAGCTGTTTTTT
TRBV10-3,NA,TRBJ1-6,NA,CAIAGQPNSPLHF,TGTGCCATCGCAGGACAGCCGAATTCACCCCTCCACTTT
TRBV5-4,TRBD2,TRBJ2-2,NA,CASSFQRGKGTGELFF,TGTGCCAGCAGCTTTCAGCGGGGGAAAGGCACCGGGGAGCTGTTTTTT
TRBV19,TRBD1,TRBJ1-2,medium-sized,CASSIGQGRGYTF,TGTGCCAGTAGTATAGGACAGGGAAGAGGCTACACCTTC
TRBV15,TRBD1,TRBJ2-7,NA,CATSHRGIRDEQYF,TGTGCCACCAGCCACAGGGGAATTCGGGACGAGCAGTACTTC
TRBV25-1,TRBD1,TRBJ1-2,NA,CASSGTGGNYGYTF,TGTGCCAGCAGTGGGACAGGAGGCAACTATGGCTACACCTTC
TRBV6-1,NA,TRBJ2-5,NA,CASREHREWETQYF,TGTGCCAGCAGGGAACACCGGGAGTGGGAGACCCAGTACTTC
TRBV20-1,NA,TRBJ2-7,NA,CSAPLQGKQYF,TGCAGTGCTCCCCTTCAGGGAAAGCAGTACTTC
TRBV4-2,TRBD1,TRBJ1-5,few,CASSQYQTGNQPQHF,TGTGCCAGCAGCCAGTACCAGACAGGGAATCAGCCCCAGCATTTT
TRBV7-2,NA,TRBJ2-7,few,CASRFRGSSYEQYF,TGTGCCAGCAGGTTTCGGGGGAGCTCCTACGAGCAGTACTTC
TRBV21-1,NA,TRBJ2-1,NA,CASSAWTWTSGSYNEQFF,TGTGCCAGCAGCGCCTGGACTTGGACTAGCGGATCCTACAATGAGCAGTTCTTC
TRBV11-2,NA,TRBJ1-3,NA,CASTHNPGNTIYF,TGTGCCAGCACCCACAACCCGGGAAACACCATATATTTT
TRBV6-5,NA,TRBJ2-7,NA,CASSFGPEGYEQYF,TGTGCCAGCAGCTTCGGACCAGAGGGGTACGAGCAGTACTTC
TRBV19,TRBD2,TRBJ2-1,NA,CASSMVSGSTNEQFF,TGTGCCAGTAGTATGGTGAGCGGGAGTACCAATGAGCAGTTCTTC
TRBV7-8,NA,TRBJ1-2,NA,CASSLVEGVGYGYTF,TGTGCCAGCAGCTTAGTTGAAGGCGTAGGGTATGGCTACACCTTC
TRBV11-2,NA,TRBJ2-3,NA,CASSFLATPDTQYF,TGTGCCAGCAGCTTTCTCGCCACGCCAGATACGCAGTATTTT
TRBV27,NA,TRBJ2-5,once,CASSPYGPFGGPQETQYF,TGTGCCAGCAGCCCTTATGGCCCCTTCGGGGGCCCTCAAGAGACCCAGTACTTC
TRBV6-1,NA,TRBJ2-6,NA,CASSWDSGANVLTF,TGTGCCAGCAGTTGGGACTCTGGGGCCAACGTCCTGACTTTC
TRBV5-1,NA,TRBJ1-3,NA,CASTRGGSTSGNTIYF,TGCGCCAGCACCCGGGGAGGATCTACCTCTGGAAACACCATATATTTT
TRBV6-1,NA,TRBJ1-6,NA,CASSDRGPSLTYNSPLHF,TGTGCCAGCAGTGACAGGGGCCCCAGTCTTACCTATAATTCACCCCTCCACTTT
TRBV19,NA,TRBJ2-7,NA,CASSIEGTVGEQYF,TGTGCCAGTAGTATAGAAGGGACGGTAGGCGAGCAGTACTTC
TRBV4-1,NA,TRBJ2-2,NA,CASSQDYRQQNTGELFF,TGCGCCAGCAGCCAAGATTATCGGCAGCAAAACACCGGGGAGCTGTTTTTT
TRBV11-3,NA,TRBJ2-1,NA,CASSLDRNEQFF,TGTGCCAGCAGCTTAGATCGGAATGAGCAGTTCTTC
TRBV5-1,NA,TRBJ2-3,NA,CASSLSPSGPIYF,TGCGCCAGCAGCTTAAGCCCCTCGGGACCAATATATTTT
TRBV5-5,NA,TRBJ1-5,few,CASGLAGNQPQHF,TGTGCCAGCGGCCTTGCGGGGAATCAGCCCCAGCATTTT
TRBV18,NA,TRBJ2-7,NA,CASSTGPGEQYF,TGTGCCAGCTCAACTGGGCCGGGGGAGCAGTACTTC
TRBV6-6,NA,TRBJ2-2,NA,CASRRADNRNTGELFF,TGTGCCAGCAGAAGGGCTGACAACAGGAACACCGGGGAGCTGTTTTTT
TRBV9,TRBD2,TRBJ2-2,few,CASSATPGGTGELFF,TGTGCCAGCAGCGCCACCCCCGGGGGGACCGGGGAGCTGTTTTTT
TRBV27,TRBD1,TRBJ1-6,few,CASRPGQGARNSPLHF,TGTGCCAGCCGCCCGGGACAGGGGGCGCGAAATTCACCCCTCCACTTT
TRBV5-1,TRBD2,TRBJ2-4,NA,CASRGGGPQNIQYF,TGCGCCAGCAGAGGCGGGGGGCCCCAAAACATTCAGTACTTC
TRBV25-1,NA,TRBJ1-3,NA,CASSFPGHAGNTIYF,TGTGCCAGCAGTTTTCCCGGACACGCTGGAAACACCATATATTTT
TRBV7-2,NA,TRBJ1-4,NA,CASSFSGKLFF,TGTGCCAGCAGCTTTAGTGGAAAACTGTTTTTT
TRBV7-3,TRBD1,TRBJ2-1,NA,CASSLEGASYNEQFF,TGTGCCAGCAGCTTAGAGGGGGCGAGCTACAATGAGCAGTTCTTC
TRBV18,NA,TRBJ1-6,few,CASSFSGGDSPLHF,TGTGCCAGCTCCTTCTCCGGGGGGGATTCACCCCTCCACTTT
TRBV5-5,TRBD2,TRBJ2-2,once,CASSLVLAGNRELFF,TGTGCCAGCAGCTTGGTGTTAGCGGGTAACCGGGAGCTGTTTTTT
TRBV19,TRBD1,TRBJ1-4,NA,CASSSDRGLIEKLFF,TGTGCCAGTAGTTCGGACAGGGGCCTAATTGAAAAACTGTTTTTT
TRBV4-3,NA,TRBJ2-3,NA,CASSQLAPTSDTQYF,TGCGCCAGCAGCCAACTAGCCCCAACCTCAGATACGCAGTATTTT
TRBV29-1,NA,TRBJ2-1,NA,CSAGFYNEQFF,TGCAGCGCAGGGTTTTACAATGAGCAGTTCTTC
TRBV7-2,NA,TRBJ2-1,once,CASSGGGLPEQFF,TGTGCCAGCAGCGGCGGGGGCCTACCTGAGCAGTTCTTC
TRBV18,NA,TRBJ1-2,NA,CASSPDTAPNYGYTF,TGTGCCAGCTCACCAGACACAGCGCCTAACTATGGCTACACCTTC
TRBV7-2,NA,TRBJ1-6,NA,CASSLAQHANSPLHF,TGTGCCAGCAGCTTAGCGCAACACGCGAATTCACCCCTCCACTTT
TRBV5-5,NA,TRBJ1-2,NA,CASSLGSRGNYGYTF,TGTGCCAGCAGCTTGGGGTCGAGGGGAAACTATGGCTACACCTTC
TRBV9,TRBD1,TRBJ2-7,NA,CASSVYSGTDYEQYF,TGTGCCAGCAGCGTCTATTCGGGGACAGACTACGAGCAGTACTTC
TRBV5-1,TRBD1,TRBJ1-1,NA,CASSLVQGTYTEAFF,TGCGCCAGCAGCTTGGTACAGGGGACATACACTGAAGCTTTCTTT
TRBV10-3,NA,TRBJ1-2,NA,CAISGGANYGYTF,TGTGCCATCAGTGGGGGAGCTAACTATGGCTACACCTTC
TRBV27,NA,TRBJ2-2,NA,CASGGLFPRETGELFF,TGTGCCAGCGGGGGGCTGTTCCCCCGGGAGACCGGGGAGCTGTTTTTT
TRBV7-9,NA,TRBJ2-3,NA,CASSLSRGGTDTQYF,TGTGCCAGCAGCTTATCAAGAGGGGGCACAGATACGCAGTATTTT